This TCR beta chain originates from a study of CD8+ T cells in alopecia areata. Across the study: Female approximately 7-10-week-old C3H/HeJ recipients received skin from approximately 6-12-month-old C3H/HeJ graft donors with spontaneous alopecia.

General study points: Possibly because of HLA-related factors, TCR sharing was less clear across patients than in mice. Higher clonality and more expanded CD8+ clones appeared in lesional than normal scalp. In scalp samples, resident alphabeta T cells of normal skin are also sequenced.

Remarks on this clone: Its antigen remains unknown. Genes and germline are mouse.

Once RNA had been extracted, it was reverse transcribed into cDNA to act as the sequencing template. TCRdb's copy holds only in-frame clones and misses some; the assay was immunoSEQ multiplex PCR. The repertoire yields around 300,000 clones, none seen only once; the top ten contain 0.9% to 1.5%. On the basis of CD4, CD8alpha, NKG2D, NKG2ACE and other markers, pooled cutaneous lymph node cells were sorted. This receptor was obtained from a C3H/HeJ mouse with alopecia areata. The strain is characterized by the MHC haplotype H2-k. Source material: CD4+ T cells sorted from a lymph node.

Incomplete CDR3 DNA: TGTGCCAGCAGTTTGACTGGGGCCTCATAT. Its translation: CASSLTGASY. Given in full, the CDR3 is CASSLTGASYEQYF. V is TRBV13-3 and J is TRBJ2-7; TRBD2 matches at 8 bases. The CDR3 end falls 4 residues outside the read, so it is completed with the germline J gene. There are 14 residues in the CDR3. The germline V gene encodes CDR1 NNHDY and CDR2 SYVADS.